Following are 21 T cell receptor beta chains from one sample sequenced in a study of blood T cell repertoires in COVID-19. Method: immunoSEQ multiplex PCR; TCRdb's copy keeps in-frame clones and lacks some. The sample yields roughly 200,000 clones, around 87% seen once. The sample comprised peripheral blood. The receptors come from a man aged 55 to 70 who had recovered from COVID-19.

The chain employs TRBV3-1 (or the pseudogene TRBV3-2) and TRBJ1-5; D unresolved. Trimming left V 0 bases short and J 2 bases short, with 11 bases between. Germline values: CDR1 LGHDT, CDR2 YNNKEL (reference sequence). This CDR3 contains 16 residues. The CDR3 protein is CASSQDGGKGNQPQHF. The CDR3 DNA reads as TGTGCCAGCAGCCAAGACGGAGGAAAGGGCAATCAGCCCCAGCATTTT.

This clone was counted once. J is TRBJ2-5 and V is TRBV11-2, with 10 bases that match TRBD1. After removal of 4 bases from V and 4 bases from J, the junction contained 9 bases not matched to a gene. Germline lookup yields CDR1 SGHAT and CDR2 FQNNGV. The CDR3 is 16 residues long. The CDR3 region has the DNA TGTGCCAGCAGCTCCTCTTCGACAGGGGGCAGAGAGACCCAGTACTTC. Translating gives CASSSSSTGGRETQYF.

The CDR3 nucleotides are TGTGCCAGCAGCCCGCGACTAGGAATTAGGGAGACCCAGTACTTC. It encodes CASSPRLGIRETQYF. This chain connects TRBV7-2 to TRBJ2-5, with D possibly being TRBD2 (6 bases). Trimming took 5 bases from V and 5 from J, leaving 18 bases between them. The CDR3 spans 15 residues. Germline assignment: CDR1 SGHTA and CDR2 FQGNSA.

This chain links TRBV5-4 with TRBJ2-5, with D perhaps TRBD2 (6 bases). The ends were cut back, 4 bases at V and 5 bases at J, with 18 bases in the middle. This CDR3 is built from 15 residues. Germline CDR1 is SGHNT and CDR2 is YYREEE (reference sequence). CDR3 residues: CASSPRRGAEETQYF. The CDR3 DNA reads TGTGCCAGCAGCCCCCGCCGCGGGGCTGAGGAGACCCAGTACTTC.

The chain couples TRBV5-4 to TRBJ1-2; unclear D gene. CDR3 length: 15 residues. Germline V gene sequence: CDR1 SGHNT, CDR2 YYREEE (reference sequence). The V and J ends lost 0 bases and 8 bases respectively, with 17 bases between them. CDR3 protein: CASSLASALSGGYTF. The CDR3 nucleotides read TGTGCCAGCAGCTTGGCCTCAGCCCTTAGCGGGGGCTACACCTTC.

The chain couples TRBV5-6 to TRBJ2-1; 15 bases are shared with TRBD2. Germline CDR1 and CDR2: SGHDT and YYEEEE. The V gene end was trimmed by 4 bases and the J gene end by 7 bases; junction bases not matched to a gene: 3. CDR3 length equals 15 residues. DNA of the CDR3: TGTGCCAGCAGCCCGGGACTAGCGGGAGGAAATGAGCAGTTCTTC. Amino acids: CASSPGLAGGNEQFF.

The gene calls are TRBV7-2 and TRBJ1-4; TRBD1 might be the D (6 bases). The CDR3 contains 16 residues. CDR1 and CDR2 from the germline V gene are SGHTA and FQGNSA. The ends were cut back, 5 bases at V and 4 bases at J, with 17 bases in the middle. The CDR3 protein is CASSPPQQGYNEKLFF. CDR3 DNA: TGTGCCAGCAGCCCGCCCCAACAGGGATATAATGAAAAACTGTTTTTT.

The chain couples TRBV3-1 (or the pseudogene TRBV3-2) to TRBJ1-2; 7 nucleotides match TRBD1. Germline lookup yields CDR1 LGHDT and CDR2 YNNKEL (reference sequence). The junction had 1 base not matched to a gene; V was cut back by 1 base and J by 2 bases. The CDR3 is made up of 14 amino acids. The CDR3 region is CASSQATGNYGYTF. The CDR3 region has the DNA TGTGCCAGCAGCCAAGCGACAGGGAACTATGGCTACACCTTC.

The chain uses TRBV6-2 or TRBV6-3 and TRBJ1-2; a possible D gene is TRBD1 (6 bases). Looked up from germline, CDR1 is MNHEY and CDR2 is SVGEGT. The CDR3 extends over 15 amino acids. Trimming took off 5 bases at V and 6 bases at J, with 19 bases between the two ends. In DNA, the CDR3 is TGTGCCAGCAGTAAGGGTACAGGGTTGCATAATGGCTACACCTTC. Translation gives CASSKGTGLHNGYTF.

This sequence joins TRBV9 and TRBJ2-7; 11 bases agree with TRBD1. This CDR3 comprises 14 residues. Germline trimming cut 3 bases from V and 3 bases from J; bases unmatched to any gene: 2. Germline V lookup: CDR1 SGDLS, CDR2 YYNGEE. The DNA of the CDR3 is TGTGCCAGCAGCGGTGGGACAGGGGGCTACGAGCAGTACTTC. Translation: CASSGGTGGYEQYF.

The V call is TRBV11-2, the J call TRBJ2-3; TRBD2 agrees at 7 bases. V lost 1 base to trimming and J lost 0 bases; unmatched junction nucleotides: 7. Germline lookup yields CDR1 SGHAT and CDR2 FQNNGV. The CDR3 sequence is 17 residues long. The CDR3 DNA is TGTGCCAGCAGCTTAGTGGGAGGGACTCTCAGCACAGATACGCAGTATTTT. This encodes CASSLVGGTLSTDTQYF.

This clone appeared a single time. The chain carries TRBV12-3 or TRBV12-4 and TRBJ2-7; D gene unclear. CDR3 length: 12 residues. Trimming removed 3 bases at V and 5 bases at J, with 8 bases between. In nucleotides, the CDR3 is TGTGCCAGCAGTTTCCTACTAAACGAGCAGTACTTC. Translated, it gives CASSFLLNEQYF.

The V and J genes are TRBV11-3 and TRBJ2-5, with D possibly TRBD1 on 5 matching bases. The CDR3 extends over 15 amino acids. CDR1 is SGHNT and CDR2 is YENEEA in the germline V gene. V was trimmed by 0 bases and J by 5 bases, leaving 13 bases between them. CDR3 sequence reads: CASSLDGAGKETQYF. The DNA of the CDR3 is TGTGCCAGCAGCTTAGACGGCGCAGGGAAGGAGACCCAGTACTTC.

The rearrangement joins TRBV7-8 to TRBJ1-5; D is unresolved. Trimming stripped 1 base from V and 5 bases from J, with 6 bases between. The germline V gene has CDR1 SGHVS and CDR2 FQNEAQ. The CDR3 sequence is 13 residues long. For the CDR3, the DNA is TGTGCCAGCAGCTTAGGGCAGGATCAGCCCCAGCATTTT. This translates into CASSLGQDQPQHF.

The V gene is TRBV5-1, the J gene TRBJ2-7; TRBD1 aligns across 9 bases. CDR3 length: 12 amino acids. Germline CDR1 SGHRS, CDR2 YFSETQ. J was trimmed by 6 bases and V by 4 bases; bases with no gene match: 2. CDR3 protein: CASSVGQGEQYF. The CDR3 DNA sequence: TGCGCCAGCAGCGTGGGACAGGGCGAGCAGTACTTC.

V usage is TRBV2 and J usage is TRBJ2-5, with 7 bases matching TRBD2. Germline V gene sequence: CDR1 SNHLY, CDR2 FYNNEI. J was trimmed by 5 bases and V by 4 bases; bases with no gene match: 4. The CDR3 covers 13 residues. The CDR3 loop is CASSGEGSETQYF. CDR3 DNA sequence: TGTGCCAGCAGTGGGGAGGGGTCCGAGACCCAGTACTTC.

This chain links TRBV11-1 with TRBJ1-6, with 7 bases fitting TRBD1. CDR3 length: 13 amino acids. Germline values: CDR1 SGHAT, CDR2 FQDESV (reference sequence). The V segment lost 5 bases and the J segment 9 bases; nucleotides outside the gene matches: 4. The CDR3 sequence is CASSGGGFSPLHF. The DNA of the CDR3 is TGTGCCAGCAGCGGAGGGGGCTTTTCACCCCTCCACTTT. Full variable domain (rest looked up from reference TRBV11-1 and TRBJ1-6): EAEVAQSPRYKITEKSQAVAFWCDPISGHATLYWYRQILGQGPELLVQFQDESVVDDSQLPKDRFSAERLKGVDSTLKIQPAELGDSAMYLCASSGGGFSPLHFGNGTRLTVT.

This chain links TRBV2 with TRBJ2-1, with D possibly being TRBD2 (5 bases). V lost 6 bases and J 6 bases, leaving 9 bases between the germline ends. CDR1 and CDR2 from the germline V gene are SNHLY and FYNNEI. The CDR3 length is 12 residues. CDR3 bases: TGTGCCAGCAGGTCCGGGGTCAATGAGCAGTTCTTC. Its protein is CASRSGVNEQFF. The full variable domain, rest sourced from reference TRBV2 and TRBJ2-1, is EPEVTQTPSHQVTQMGQEVILRCVPISNHLYFYWYRQILGQKVEFLVSFYNNEISEKSEIFDDQFSVERPDGSNFTLKIRSTKLEDSAMYFCASRSGVNEQFFGPGTRLTVL.

The genes are TRBV5-1 and TRBJ1-5; weak D call: TRBD1 (5 bases). The CDR3 extends over 15 amino acids. V was pared by 1 base and J by 0 bases, with 8 bases between. Germline V gene sequence: CDR1 SGHRS, CDR2 YFSETQ. CDR3 sequence (DNA): TGCGCCAGCAGCTTGACAGGAAATAGCAATCAGCCCCAGCATTTT. It encodes CASSLTGNSNQPQHF.

This clone has a handful of counts. The chain employs TRBV6-6 and TRBJ1-6; D remains ambiguous. CDR3 size: 14 residues. Between the trimmed V and J ends, which lost 5 bases and 7 bases, there was a span of 12 bases. Germline assignment: CDR1 MNHNY and CDR2 SVGAGI (reference sequence). The CDR3 nucleotides are TGTGCCAGCAGTCCTCAGGTCACCAATTCACCCCTCCACTTT. It translates to CASSPQVTNSPLHF.

CDR3 DNA sequence: TGTGCCAGCAGCTCAGAGGGAGGTGGAGGTATCCCTTCACCCCTCCACTTT. It yields the protein CASSSEGGGGIPSPLHF. The V and J genes are TRBV9 and TRBJ1-6; D gene uncertain. Looked up from germline, CDR1 is SGDLS and CDR2 is YYNGEE. V lost 4 bases, J lost 9 bases, and 23 bases lay in between. This CDR3 has 17 residues.